The 15 T cell receptor beta chains below come from one sample, sequenced in a study of Graves' ophthalmopathy and Graves' hyperthyroidism. Researchers took RNA transcripts and amplified TCR beta CDR3 regions from them. HTBI primers were used in a first-round RT-PCR, which preceded a second-round multiplex PCR. TCRdb ran MiXCR on the multiplex PCR reads and lists one entry per CDR3 protein. The table has about 220,000 distinct CDR3 sequences, 20% to 25% seen once. The source material was peripheral blood. Every receptor here comes from a woman between 45 and 65 years old with Graves' ophthalmopathy.

CDR3 DNA sequence: TGTGCCAGCAGCCATGCCTCTGGCGCGGGAGTGGGTGAGCAGTTCTTC. Its protein product is CASSHASGAGVGEQFF. J is TRBJ2-1 and V is TRBV3-1; 7 bases align to TRBD2. The V gene end was trimmed by 3 bases and the J gene end by 9 bases; junction bases not matched to a gene: 14. CDR3 length equals 16 residues. Germline V gives CDR1 LGHDT, CDR2 YNNKEL (reference sequence).

Ten or more counts support this clonotype. CDR3 residues: CASSPQGYGYGYTF. The CDR3, as DNA: TGTGCCAGCAGTCCACAGGGTTATGGCTATGGCTACACCTTC. This chain connects TRBV6-1 to TRBJ1-2, with D possibly matching TRBD1 (6 bases). Trimming took off 5 bases at V and 4 bases at J, with 14 bases between the two ends. This CDR3 comprises 14 residues. Germline lookup yields CDR1 MNHNS and CDR2 SASEGT.

This clonotype is a singleton in its sample. The DNA is left out, because the CDR3 cannot be placed on it with certainty; the CDR3 is given as TCRdb lists it. The gene calls are TRBV6-1 and TRBJ2-2; TRBD1, as called in the table, went unchecked against the DNA. The CDR3 sequence runs 14 residues, both termini included. Germline V gene data show CDR1 as MNHNS and CDR2 as SASEGT. CDR3 protein: CASRDRGPPGSCFF.

The rearrangement joins TRBV12-3 or TRBV12-4 to TRBJ2-2, with D maybe TRBD2 (6 bases). V was clipped by 3 bases and J by 3 bases, with 11 bases between them. This CDR3 comprises 15 residues. The CDR3 is CASSLMAGYTGELFF. For the CDR3, the DNA is TGTGCCAGCAGTTTGATGGCGGGATACACCGGGGAGCTGTTTTTT.

The sample holds many counts of this clonotype. The V and J genes are TRBV6-1 and TRBJ1-2, with D possibly matching TRBD1 (5 bases). CDR3 length: 13 amino acids. Germline V CDR1 and CDR2: MNHNS, SASEGT. Trimming took off 5 bases at V and 5 bases at J, with 12 bases between the two ends. The CDR3 sequence: CASSPVRVYGYTF. In DNA, the CDR3 is TGTGCCAGCAGTCCCGTCAGGGTTTATGGCTACACCTTC.

This clonotype appeared a single time. The chain uses TRBV20-1 and TRBJ1-1; D call uncertain. Trimming removed 2 bases from V and 7 bases from J, with 14 bases in between. The length of the CDR3 is 13 residues. Per germline, CDR1 DFQATT and CDR2 SNEGSKA (reference sequence). The CDR3 DNA reads TGCAGTGCTAGACGTTTGGCGGCAGGTGAAGCTTTCTTT. It specifies CSARRLAAGEAFF.

This clonotype was seen at least ten times. The chain is built from TRBV7-2 and TRBJ2-5; 11 bases line up with TRBD2. The V gene end was trimmed by 4 bases and the J gene end by 7 bases; junction bases not matched to a gene: 8. From germline, CDR1 is SGHTA and CDR2 FQGNSA. The CDR3 length is 15 residues. Here the CDR3 DNA reads TGTGCCAGCAGCTCGGGACTAGCGGCCCGAGGGACCCAGTACTTC. Amino acid sequence: CASSSGLAARGTQYF.

This clonotype showed up many times. V and J are TRBV12-3 or TRBV12-4 and TRBJ1-2; the D gene is possibly TRBD1 (5 bases). Deletions cut 7 bases from V and 5 bases from J, with 23 bases between. The CDR3 sequence is 16 residues long. The CDR3 is CASNGQDRRSWYGYTF. For the CDR3, the DNA is TGTGCCAGCAACGGGCAAGACAGACGTTCCTGGTATGGCTACACCTTC.

This clonotype was detected ten times or more. The CDR3, as DNA: TGTGCCAGCAGTGAACCCAACGAGGCTGTTGAAGCTTTCTTT. Its translation is CASSEPNEAVEAFF. V gene TRBV6-1 combines with J gene TRBJ1-1; D remains ambiguous. V was cut by 2 bases and J by 7 bases, with 14 bases left in between. This CDR3 is 14 amino acids long. CDR1 is MNHNS and CDR2 is SASEGT in the germline V gene.

This clonotype has at least ten counts. The rearrangement joins TRBV29-1 to TRBJ2-2, with 9 bases identical to TRBD1. The CDR3 has 14 amino acids. Trimming cost V 5 bases and J 2 bases; bases outside gene matches: 3. CDR1 is SQVTM, CDR2 ANQGSEA, per germline. CDR3 nucleotide sequence: TGCAGCGTTCGACAGGGGGGAAACACCGGGGAGCTGTTTTTT. It specifies CSVRQGGNTGELFF.

This clonotype was counted ten times or more. In DNA, the CDR3 is TGCGCCAGCAGCTACAGGGAGCAAAATGGCTACACCTTC. Translated, it gives CASSYREQNGYTF. The chain carries TRBV5-1 and TRBJ1-2, with D perhaps matching TRBD1 (6 bases). Germline V lookup: CDR1 SGHRS, CDR2 YFSETQ. This CDR3 contains 13 residues. The V end was cut by 3 bases, the J end by 6 bases, with 12 bases between.

This clonotype was recorded at least ten times. CDR3 sequence: CASSQGSVDGYTF. CDR3 bases: TGTGCCAGCAGCCAGGGGTCGGTTGATGGCTACACCTTC. The rearrangement joins TRBV2 to TRBJ1-2, with TRBD1 as a possible D gene (6 bases). V gave up 6 bases and J gave up 6 bases, with 14 bases separating them. Germline V gene lookup returns CDR1 SNHLY and CDR2 FYNNEI. The CDR3 runs to 13 residues.

This clonotype was observed at least ten times. This chain connects TRBV19 to TRBJ1-1; 8 bases align to TRBD1. Germline CDR1 is LNHDA and CDR2 is SQIVND (reference sequence). The CDR3 runs 13 residues. With V trimmed by 7 bases and J by 6 bases, 7 bases remained unmatched. This chain's CDR3 is CASTRPDRAEAFF. The CDR3 DNA reads as TGTGCCAGTACCCGCCCGGACAGGGCTGAAGCTTTCTTT.

This clonotype was counted ten times or more. A much larger clone differs by one base, so this may be a read error. The chain joins TRBV6-5 to TRBJ2-5; 7 bases are shared with TRBD1. Germline V gene lookup returns CDR1 MNHEY and CDR2 SVGAGI. The CDR3 is 14 amino acids. The CDR3 coding sequence is TGTGCCGGCAGTTACGATGGGACAGTTGAGACCCAGTACTTC. This encodes CAGSYDGTVETQYF.

Ten or more counts support this clonotype. The chain joins TRBV19 to TRBJ1-1; weak D call: TRBD1 (5 bases). Germline loops: CDR1 LNHDA, CDR2 SQIVND (reference sequence). The CDR3 totals 15 residues. V shed 7 bases and J shed 0 bases, with 15 bases lying between them. CDR3 amino acids: CASMRGEALNTEAFF. The CDR3 DNA reads as TGTGCCAGTATGCGGGGGGAAGCATTGAACACTGAAGCTTTCTTT.